These 8 T cell receptor beta chains were all obtained from the same sample, sequenced in a study of T cell repertoires in cytomegalovirus infection. Their specific antigens are unknown. TCRdb independently ran MiXCR on the reads; one entry per CDR3 protein. The sample shows 150,000 to 200,000 distinct CDR3 sequences, less than 25% of them seen only once. Sequenced material: CD8+ T cells from cultured PBMCs, taken from culture after CMV antigen stimulation. The receptors stem from a human donor in good health (CMV status not recorded). Some clones in this sample may be carry-over from other donors' samples.

This clonotype was seen only a few times. The chain has TRBV12-3 or TRBV12-4 and TRBJ1-1, with no clear D. There are 14 residues in the CDR3. V was pared by 7 bases and J by 1 base, with 13 bases between. CDR3 amino acids: CASTSQYSNTEAFF. CDR3 coding DNA: TGTGCCAGCACCTCACAGTATTCGAACACTGAAGCTTTCTTT.

The rearrangement uses TRBV7-9 and TRBJ1-2; TRBD1 agrees at 8 bases. Germline CDR1 is SEHNR and CDR2 is FQNEAQ (reference sequence). This CDR3 is 15 amino acids long. V gave up 5 bases and J gave up 4 bases; unmatched junction bases: 9. In nucleotides, the CDR3 is TGTGCCAGCAGCGGAGGGACAGGAGGAGCCTATGGCTACACCTTC. It translates to CASSGGTGGAYGYTF.

The chain is built from TRBV2 and TRBJ2-2; D ambiguous. The CDR3 extends over 13 amino acids. The germline V gene encodes CDR1 SNHLY and CDR2 FYNNEI. The germline V and J ends were trimmed by 4 bases and 6 bases, with 9 bases remaining between them. The CDR3: CASSVGQAGELFF. As DNA, the CDR3 is TGTGCCAGCAGTGTAGGGCAGGCCGGGGAGCTGTTTTTT.

V gene TRBV4-1 combines with J gene TRBJ2-7; D is unclear. V was trimmed by 1 base and J by 7 bases, leaving 14 bases between them. Germline lookup yields CDR1 MGHRA and CDR2 YSYEKL. This CDR3 has 14 residues. The CDR3 reads CASSQALAVWEQYF. Here the CDR3 DNA reads TGCGCCAGCAGCCAAGCTTTGGCGGTATGGGAGCAGTACTTC.

This clonotype was counted only a few times. This rearrangement joins TRBV6-1 to TRBJ2-1, with 7 bases aligning to TRBD1. V gave up 7 bases and J gave up 4 bases; unmatched junction bases: 1. Germline V gene lookup returns CDR1 MNHNS and CDR2 SASEGT. The CDR3 sequence is 12 residues long. CDR3 sequence (DNA): TGTGCCAGCACGACAGGGTACAATGAGCAGTTCTTC. Translating gives CASTTGYNEQFF.

This chain links TRBV2 with TRBJ2-2; D remains ambiguous. Looked up from germline, CDR1 is SNHLY and CDR2 is FYNNEI. V was shortened by 6 bases and J by 3 bases, with 8 bases between the two germline ends. This CDR3 is built from 13 residues. This CDR3 is CASSRPYTGELFF. The CDR3, as DNA: TGTGCCAGCAGCAGGCCCTACACCGGGGAGCTGTTTTTT.

The chain links TRBV12-3 or TRBV12-4 to TRBJ2-5; the match to TRBD1 covers 9 bases. V lost 5 bases, J lost 5 bases, and 6 bases stayed unmatched. The CDR3 has 14 residues. As DNA, the CDR3 is TGTGCCAGCAGTCGGGACAGGGTTTTGGAGACCCAGTACTTC. Translation gives CASSRDRVLETQYF.

Only a few counts were recorded for this clonotype. The chain is built from TRBV6-2 or TRBV6-3 and TRBJ2-7; D not certain. Germline V gene data show CDR1 as MNHEY and CDR2 as SVGEGT. The ends were cut back, 1 base at V and 7 bases at J, with 20 bases in the middle. CDR3 length equals 16 residues. The CDR3 is CASSYYLGNPVWEQYF. The CDR3 nucleotides are TGTGCCAGCAGTTACTACCTGGGAAACCCCGTTTGGGAGCAGTACTTC.